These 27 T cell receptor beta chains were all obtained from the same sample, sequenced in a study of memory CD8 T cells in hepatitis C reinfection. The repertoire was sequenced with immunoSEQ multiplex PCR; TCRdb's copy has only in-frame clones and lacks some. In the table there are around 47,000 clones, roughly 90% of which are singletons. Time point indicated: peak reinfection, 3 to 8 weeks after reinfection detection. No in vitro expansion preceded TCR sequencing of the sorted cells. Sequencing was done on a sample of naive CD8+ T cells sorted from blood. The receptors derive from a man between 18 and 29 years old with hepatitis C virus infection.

CDR3 in amino acids: CASSETWRGDTDTQYF. DNA of the CDR3: TGTGCCAGCAGTGAAACGTGGCGGGGGGACACAGATACGCAGTATTTT. This chain uses TRBV6-1 with TRBJ2-3; 8 nucleotides align to TRBD2. Germline V gives CDR1 MNHNS, CDR2 SASEGT. The CDR3 has 16 residues. V lost 2 bases to trimming and J lost 2 bases; unmatched junction nucleotides: 6.

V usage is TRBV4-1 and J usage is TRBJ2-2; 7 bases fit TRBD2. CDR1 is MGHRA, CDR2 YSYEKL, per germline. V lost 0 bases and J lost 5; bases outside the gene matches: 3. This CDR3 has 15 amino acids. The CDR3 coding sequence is TGCGCCAGCAGCCAAGAGGCGGGGGTTACCGGGGAGCTGTTTTTT. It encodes CASSQEAGVTGELFF.

In nucleotides, the CDR3 is TGTGCCAGCAGGCCCGGGAGTATTACCGGGGAGCTGTTTTTT. Translated, it gives CASRPGSITGELFF. The rearrangement joins TRBV9 to TRBJ2-2, with D possibly matching TRBD2 (6 bases). The V gene's germline CDR1 is SGDLS and CDR2 YYNGEE. The CDR3 totals 14 residues. V lost 5 bases, J lost 5 bases, and 13 bases lay in between.

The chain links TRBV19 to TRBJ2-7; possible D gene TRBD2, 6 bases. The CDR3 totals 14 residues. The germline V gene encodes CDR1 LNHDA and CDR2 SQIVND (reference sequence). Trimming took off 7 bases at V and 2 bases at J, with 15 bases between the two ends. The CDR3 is CASNGGDHPYEQYF. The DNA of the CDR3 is TGTGCCAGTAATGGAGGGGACCACCCCTACGAGCAGTACTTC.

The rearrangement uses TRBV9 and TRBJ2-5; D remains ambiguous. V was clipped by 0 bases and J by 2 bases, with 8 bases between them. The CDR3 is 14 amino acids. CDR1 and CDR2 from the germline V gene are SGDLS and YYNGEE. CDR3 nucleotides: TGTGCCAGCAGCGTAGGAAGCTTACAAGAGACCCAGTACTTC. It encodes CASSVGSLQETQYF.

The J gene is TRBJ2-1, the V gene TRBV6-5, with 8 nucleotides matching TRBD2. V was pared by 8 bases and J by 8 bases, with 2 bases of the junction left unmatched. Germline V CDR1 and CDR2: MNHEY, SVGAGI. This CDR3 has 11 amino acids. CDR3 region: CASSGGDEQFF. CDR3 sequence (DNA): TGTGCCAGCTCGGGGGGGGATGAGCAGTTCTTC.

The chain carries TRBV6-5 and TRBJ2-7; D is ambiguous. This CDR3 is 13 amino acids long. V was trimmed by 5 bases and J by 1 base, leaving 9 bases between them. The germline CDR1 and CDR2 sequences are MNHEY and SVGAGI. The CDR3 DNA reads TGTGCCAGCAGTAACAGTGATTCCTACGAGCAGTACGTC. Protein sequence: CASSNSDSYEQYV.

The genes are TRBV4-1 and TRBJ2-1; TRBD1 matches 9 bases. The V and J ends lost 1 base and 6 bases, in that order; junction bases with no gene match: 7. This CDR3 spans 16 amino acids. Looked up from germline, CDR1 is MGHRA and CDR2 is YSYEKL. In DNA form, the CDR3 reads TGCGCCAGCAGCCAAGCAGCCGGGACAGGGTTCAATGAGCAGTTCTTC. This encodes CASSQAAGTGFNEQFF.

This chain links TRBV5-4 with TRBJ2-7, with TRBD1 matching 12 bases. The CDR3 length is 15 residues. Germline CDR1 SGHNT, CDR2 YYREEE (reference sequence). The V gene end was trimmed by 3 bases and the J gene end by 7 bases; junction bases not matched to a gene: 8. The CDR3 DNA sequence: TGTGCCAGCAGCTCATCGGGACAGGGGGCGTGGGAGCAGTACTTC. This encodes CASSSSGQGAWEQYF.

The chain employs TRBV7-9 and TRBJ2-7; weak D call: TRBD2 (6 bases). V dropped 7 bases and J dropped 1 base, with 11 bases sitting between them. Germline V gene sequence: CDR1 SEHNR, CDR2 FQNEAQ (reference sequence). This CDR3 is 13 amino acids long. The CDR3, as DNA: TGTGCCAGCATGGCGGAGGGATCCTACGAGCAGTACTTC. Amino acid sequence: CASMAEGSYEQYF.

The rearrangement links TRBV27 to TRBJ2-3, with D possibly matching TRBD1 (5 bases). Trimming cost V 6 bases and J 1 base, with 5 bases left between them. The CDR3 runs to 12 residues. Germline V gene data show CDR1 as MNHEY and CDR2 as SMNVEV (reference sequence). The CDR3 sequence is CASSRGTDTQYF. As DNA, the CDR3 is TGTGCCAGCAGCAGGGGCACAGATACGCAGTATTTT.

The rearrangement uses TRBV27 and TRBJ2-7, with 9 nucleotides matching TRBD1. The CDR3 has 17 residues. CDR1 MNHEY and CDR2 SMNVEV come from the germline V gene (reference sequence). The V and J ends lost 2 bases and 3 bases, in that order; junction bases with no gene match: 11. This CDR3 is CASSLGGPGTGSYEQYF. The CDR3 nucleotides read TGTGCCAGCAGTTTAGGGGGGCCCGGGACAGGGAGCTACGAGCAGTACTTC.

The CDR3 sequence: CASSLGRELDYEQYF. The CDR3 coding sequence is TGTGCCAGCAGTTTGGGGCGGGAGCTCGACTACGAGCAGTACTTC. This sequence joins TRBV27 and TRBJ2-7; 7 nucleotides line up with TRBD2. Trimming cost V 3 bases and J 3 bases; bases outside gene matches: 8. This CDR3 spans 15 amino acids. Germline V CDR1 and CDR2: MNHEY, SMNVEV (reference sequence).

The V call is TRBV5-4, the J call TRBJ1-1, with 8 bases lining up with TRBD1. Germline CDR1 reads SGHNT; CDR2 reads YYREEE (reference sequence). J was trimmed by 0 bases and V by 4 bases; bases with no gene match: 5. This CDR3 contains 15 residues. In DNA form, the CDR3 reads TGTGCCAGCAGCCCGAAGGACAGGGTGAACACTGAAGCTTTCTTT. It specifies CASSPKDRVNTEAFF.

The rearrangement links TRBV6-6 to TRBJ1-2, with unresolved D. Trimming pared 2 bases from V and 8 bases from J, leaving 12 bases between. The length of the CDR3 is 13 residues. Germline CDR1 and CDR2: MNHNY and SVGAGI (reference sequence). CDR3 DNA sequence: TGTGCCAGCAGTTACAGCGGGTCAGGAGGCTACACCTTC. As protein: CASSYSGSGGYTF.

The CDR3 here is CASSPREESNQPQHF. CDR3 nucleotides: TGTGCCAGCAGCCCCAGGGAGGAAAGCAATCAGCCCCAGCATTTT. This chain uses TRBV21-1 with TRBJ1-5. TRBV21-1 is deemed a pseudogene. The CDR3 has 15 residues.

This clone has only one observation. The DNA of the CDR3 is TGTGCCAGCAGCTACTCAGGGACTCACTCCTACAATGAGCAGTTCTTC. Its protein is CASSYSGTHSYNEQFF. This sequence joins TRBV5-6 and TRBJ2-1, with D possibly being TRBD2 (6 bases). Germline V gene sequence: CDR1 SGHDT, CDR2 YYEEEE. CDR3 length equals 16 residues. Trimming took off 3 bases at V and 0 bases at J, with 13 bases between the two ends. Filled out from reference TRBV5-6 and TRBJ2-1, the complete variable domain reads DAGVTQSPTHLIKTRGQQVTLRCSPKSGHDTVSWYQQALGQGPQFIFQYYEEEERQRGNFPDRFSGHQFPNYSSELNVNALLLGDSALYLCASSYSGTHSYNEQFFGPGTRLTVL.

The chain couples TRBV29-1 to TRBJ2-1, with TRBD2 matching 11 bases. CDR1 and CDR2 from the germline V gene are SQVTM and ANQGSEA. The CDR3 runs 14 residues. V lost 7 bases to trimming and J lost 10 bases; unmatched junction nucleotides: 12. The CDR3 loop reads CSGELAGDPEEQFF. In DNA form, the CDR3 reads TGCAGCGGGGAACTAGCGGGGGACCCAGAGGAGCAGTTCTTC.

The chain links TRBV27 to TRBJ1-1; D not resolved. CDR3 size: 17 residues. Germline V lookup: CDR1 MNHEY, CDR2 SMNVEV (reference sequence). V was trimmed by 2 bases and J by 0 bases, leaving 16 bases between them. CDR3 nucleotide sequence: TGTGCCAGCAGTTTAGCGATGGGAGATTTTATGAACACTGAAGCTTTCTTT. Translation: CASSLAMGDFMNTEAFF.

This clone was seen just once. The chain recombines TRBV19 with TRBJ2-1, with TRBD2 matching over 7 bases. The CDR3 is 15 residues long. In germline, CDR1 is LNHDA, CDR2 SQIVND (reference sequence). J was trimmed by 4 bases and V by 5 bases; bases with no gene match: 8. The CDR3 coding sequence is TGTGCCAGTAGTCCTCCGGGGGGAGTTTACAATGAGCAGTTCTTC. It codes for CASSPPGGVYNEQFF.

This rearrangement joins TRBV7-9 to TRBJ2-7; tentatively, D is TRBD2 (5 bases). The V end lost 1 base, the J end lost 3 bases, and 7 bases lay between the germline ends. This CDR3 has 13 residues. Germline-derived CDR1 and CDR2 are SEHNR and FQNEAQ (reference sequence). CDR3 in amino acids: CASSLGGFYEQYF. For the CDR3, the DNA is TGTGCCAGCAGCTTAGGCGGGTTCTACGAGCAGTACTTC.

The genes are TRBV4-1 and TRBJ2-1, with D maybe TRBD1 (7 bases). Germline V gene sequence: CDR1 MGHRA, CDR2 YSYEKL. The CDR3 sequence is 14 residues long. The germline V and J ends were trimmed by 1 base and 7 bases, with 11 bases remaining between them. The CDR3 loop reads CASSQAQGGNEQFF. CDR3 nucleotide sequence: TGCGCCAGCAGCCAAGCGCAGGGGGGTAATGAGCAGTTCTTC.

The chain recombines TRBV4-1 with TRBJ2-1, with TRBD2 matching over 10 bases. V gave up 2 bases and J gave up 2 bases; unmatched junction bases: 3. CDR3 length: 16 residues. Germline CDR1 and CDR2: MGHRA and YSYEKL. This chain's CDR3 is CASSQILAGPYNEQFF. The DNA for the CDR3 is TGCGCCAGCAGCCAAATACTAGCGGGGCCCTACAATGAGCAGTTCTTC.

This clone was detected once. The CDR3 protein is CASNIAEAKNIQYF. The CDR3, as DNA: TGTGCCAGCAATATAGCGGAAGCCAAAAACATTCAGTACTTC. This chain links TRBV28 with TRBJ2-4; tentative D call: TRBD2 (6 bases). Per the germline V gene, CDR1 is MDHEN and CDR2 is SYDVKM. This CDR3 has 14 amino acids. V was pared by 7 bases and J by 0 bases, with 10 bases between.

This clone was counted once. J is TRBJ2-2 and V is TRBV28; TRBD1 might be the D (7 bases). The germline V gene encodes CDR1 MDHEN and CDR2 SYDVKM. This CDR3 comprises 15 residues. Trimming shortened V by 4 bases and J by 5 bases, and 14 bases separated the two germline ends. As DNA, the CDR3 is TGTGCCAGCAGTTCCCCGGAGGGGGCAACCGGGGAGCTGTTTTTT. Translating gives CASSSPEGATGELFF.

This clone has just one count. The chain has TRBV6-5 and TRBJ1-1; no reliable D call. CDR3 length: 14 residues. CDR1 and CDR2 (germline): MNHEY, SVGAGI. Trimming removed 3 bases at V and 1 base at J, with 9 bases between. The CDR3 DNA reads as TGTGCCAGCAGTTATTCTGACACGAACACTGAAGCTTTCTTT. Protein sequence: CASSYSDTNTEAFF.

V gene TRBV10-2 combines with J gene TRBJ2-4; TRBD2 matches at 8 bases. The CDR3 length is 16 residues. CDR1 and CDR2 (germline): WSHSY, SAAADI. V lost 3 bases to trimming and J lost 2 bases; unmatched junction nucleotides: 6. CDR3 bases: TGCGCCAGCAGTGATGAACGGGGGGGCCCCAAAAACATTCAGTACTTC. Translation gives CASSDERGGPKNIQYF.